These 29 T cell receptor beta chains were all obtained from the same sample, sequenced in a study of T cell responses to AZD1222 COVID-19 vaccine. Assay: immunoSEQ multiplex PCR; the TCRdb copy retains only in-frame clones and omits some. This table holds some 130,000 clones, around 90% found once. The sequenced sample was peripheral blood, obtained on day 0 of AZD1222 vaccination. All receptors come from an adult in good health.

This chain links TRBV10-3 with TRBJ2-5; 7 positions agree with TRBD1. The ends lost 4 bases at V and 4 bases at J; junction bases unmatched: 9. The germline V gene has CDR1 ENHRY and CDR2 SYGVKD. The CDR3 runs 15 residues. This CDR3 reads CAISVEGAPRETQYF. The CDR3, as DNA: TGTGCCATCAGTGTAGAGGGGGCGCCGAGAGAGACCCAGTACTTC.

This clone occurred once. The chain recombines TRBV27 with TRBJ2-7, with D perhaps assigned TRBD1 or TRBD2 (6 bases each). V shed 4 bases and J shed 2 bases, with 9 bases lying between them. The CDR3 runs 13 residues. Germline assignment: CDR1 MNHEY and CDR2 SMNVEV (reference sequence). The CDR3 protein is CASSSGGPYEQYF. The CDR3 bases are TGTGCCAGCAGTTCTGGGGGGCCCTACGAGCAGTACTTC.

The chain recombines TRBV7-9 with TRBJ1-2; 8 positions match TRBD1. Germline CDR1 and CDR2: SEHNR and FQNEAQ (reference sequence). Trimming removed 5 bases from V and 7 bases from J; junction bases left unmatched: 9. The CDR3 is 14 amino acids. The CDR3 coding sequence is TGTGCCAGCAGCGCCGGACAGGGAGGAAGTGGCTACACCTTC. This encodes CASSAGQGGSGYTF.

The chain carries TRBV5-1 and TRBJ2-5; D call uncertain. Germline CDR1 SGHRS, CDR2 YFSETQ. V lost 0 bases and J lost 3, with 9 bases in between. The CDR3 runs 14 residues. The CDR3 DNA is TGCGCCAGCAGCTTGGGGGTTTTGGAAGAGACCCAGTACTTC. Its translation: CASSLGVLEETQYF.

This sequence joins TRBV9 and TRBJ1-6; 9 bases match TRBD1. V lost 0 bases and J lost 9; bases outside the gene matches: 4. The germline V gene encodes CDR1 SGDLS and CDR2 YYNGEE. The CDR3 loop spans 15 amino acids. DNA of the CDR3: TGTGCCAGCAGCGTAGATGACAGGGGGGGTTCACCCCTCCACTTT. This encodes CASSVDDRGGSPLHF.

The count of this clone is one. The chain has TRBV7-9 and TRBJ1-1; no definite D call. This CDR3 comprises 13 residues. V was trimmed by 3 bases and J by 1 base, leaving 6 bases between them. Germline CDR1 and CDR2: SEHNR and FQNEAQ (reference sequence). CDR3 residues: CASSFSANTEAFF. The DNA of the CDR3 is TGTGCCAGCAGCTTTTCCGCGAACACTGAAGCTTTCTTT.

J is TRBJ1-2 and V is TRBV29-1; tentative D call: TRBD1 (6 bases). Trimming cost V 8 bases and J 5 bases, with 12 bases left between them. The CDR3 consists of 11 residues. The V gene's germline CDR1 is SQVTM and CDR2 ANQGSEA. As DNA, the CDR3 is TGCAGCCTAGACGGACAGTATGGCTACACCTTC. Its protein is CSLDGQYGYTF.

The chain recombines TRBV3-1 (or the pseudogene TRBV3-2) with TRBJ2-2; D unresolved. Germline values: CDR1 LGHDT, CDR2 YNNKEL (reference sequence). The CDR3 is 14 residues long. V was trimmed by 1 base and J by 0 bases, leaving 3 bases between them. The CDR3, as DNA: TGTGCCAGCAGCCAAGGGCCGAACACCGGGGAGCTGTTTTTT. Translating it yields CASSQGPNTGELFF.

The chain combines TRBV12-5 with TRBJ2-3, with 8 nucleotides matching TRBD1. The V segment lost 7 bases and the J segment 6 bases; nucleotides outside the gene matches: 9. The CDR3 is 14 amino acids. Germline values: CDR1 LGHNT, CDR2 FRNRAP. CDR3 sequence: CASAGQGALDTQYF. For the CDR3, the DNA is TGTGCTAGTGCCGGGCAGGGGGCTTTGGATACGCAGTATTTT.

The chain is built from TRBV19 and TRBJ1-3; D gene uncertain. There are 14 residues in the CDR3. Per germline, CDR1 LNHDA and CDR2 SQIVND (reference sequence). Deletions cut 3 bases from V and 4 bases from J, with 10 bases between. In DNA, the CDR3 is TGTGCCAGTAGTATCTGGGAAGGCGGAAACACCATATATTTT. This codes for CASSIWEGGNTIYF.

The genes are TRBV6-5 and TRBJ2-2, with D uncertain. Germline values: CDR1 MNHEY, CDR2 SVGAGI. The CDR3 covers 12 residues. V shed 4 bases and J shed 7 bases, with 7 bases lying between them. CDR3 nucleotide sequence: TGTGCCAGCAGTTCAGTCGTCGGGGAGCTGTTTTTT. Its translation is CASSSVVGELFF.

The V call is TRBV29-1, the J call TRBJ1-3, with 7 positions matching TRBD1. The trim removed 2 bases at V and 4 bases at J, leaving 2 bases unmatched. CDR1 is SQVTM, CDR2 ANQGSEA, per germline. This CDR3 has 13 residues. CDR3 loop: CSVESDRGNTIYF. CDR3 in DNA: TGCAGCGTTGAATCGGACAGGGGAAACACCATATATTTT.

The chain has TRBV2 and TRBJ2-2; D is unresolved. V was trimmed by 0 bases and J by 5 bases, leaving 7 bases between them. This CDR3 comprises 14 residues. Germline CDR1 reads SNHLY; CDR2 reads FYNNEI. As DNA, the CDR3 is TGTGCCAGCAGTGAAGCGAAGGGTACCGGGGAGCTGTTTTTT. Translated: CASSEAKGTGELFF.

The chain employs TRBV5-1 and TRBJ2-3; 10 bases align to TRBD2. The V segment lost 0 bases and the J segment 4 bases; nucleotides outside the gene matches: 2. Germline V lookup: CDR1 SGHRS, CDR2 YFSETQ. The length of the CDR3 is 15 residues. This CDR3 is CASSLGGTSADTQYF. As DNA, the CDR3 is TGCGCCAGCAGCTTGGGTGGGACTAGCGCAGATACGCAGTATTTT.

J is TRBJ2-1 and V is TRBV6-6; D not resolved. This CDR3 is built from 14 residues. Germline lookup yields CDR1 MNHNY and CDR2 SVGAGI (reference sequence). Trimming left V 8 bases short and J 0 bases short, with 11 bases between. CDR3 nucleotide sequence: TGTGCCAGCGTCCGGGCGCCCTCCTACAATGAGCAGTTCTTC. Translation gives CASVRAPSYNEQFF.

V is TRBV12-5 and J is TRBJ1-6, with 10 bases matching TRBD1. The CDR3 has 14 amino acids. Germline loops: CDR1 LGHNT, CDR2 FRNRAP. Germline trimming cut 6 bases from V and 9 bases from J; bases unmatched to any gene: 5. The CDR3 bases are TGTGCTAGTGGCCCGGGACAGGGGATTTCACCCCTCCACTTT. Translating gives CASGPGQGISPLHF.

This sequence joins TRBV6-5 and TRBJ1-1; D is unresolved. CDR3 length: 10 amino acids. V gave up 6 bases and J gave up 8 bases, with 7 bases separating them. The germline V gene encodes CDR1 MNHEY and CDR2 SVGAGI. In nucleotides, the CDR3 is TGTGCCAGCAGCGGGGTGGAAGCTTTCTTT. Translated, it gives CASSGVEAFF.

The rearrangement joins TRBV21-1 to TRBJ2-3; the D segment call TRBD2 is taken from the table without a DNA check. TRBV21-1 is given as a pseudogene. The CDR3 spans 16 residues. CDR3 sequence: CASSKQTAGGRDTQYF. CDR3 DNA sequence: TGTGCCAGCAGCAAACAGACTGCGGGGGGGAGGGATACGCAGTATTTT.

This chain connects TRBV3-1 (or the pseudogene TRBV3-2) to TRBJ2-7; 12 bases match TRBD2. The CDR3 consists of 19 residues. Trimming at V came to 3 bases and at J to 3 bases, leaving 15 bases not matched to a gene. Germline CDR1 is LGHDT and CDR2 is YNNKEL (reference sequence). The CDR3 reads CASSQENRTSGESCYEQYF. CDR3 nucleotides: TGTGCCAGCAGCCAGGAAAATAGGACTAGCGGGGAGTCTTGCTACGAGCAGTACTTC.

This clone was detected a few times. The J gene is TRBJ1-1, the V gene TRBV5-4; no clear D gene. CDR3 length: 13 residues. Germline V gene sequence: CDR1 SGHNT, CDR2 YYREEE (reference sequence). Trimming shortened V by 4 bases and J by 2 bases, and 9 bases separated the two germline ends. CDR3 region: CASSPGGNTEAFF. As DNA, the CDR3 is TGTGCCAGCAGCCCCGGCGGAAACACTGAAGCTTTCTTT.

The CDR3 reads CASSHGTSGGAGETQYF. The CDR3 DNA is TGTGCCAGCAGCCACGGGACTAGCGGGGGGGCTGGGGAGACCCAGTACTTC. The rearrangement links TRBV3-1 (or the pseudogene TRBV3-2) to TRBJ2-5; 16 nucleotides align to TRBD2. V dropped 3 bases and J dropped 5; count of bases not matched to a gene: 6. Germline V gene sequence: CDR1 LGHDT, CDR2 YNNKEL (reference sequence). This CDR3 is 17 amino acids long.

The chain has TRBV5-1 and TRBJ2-6; a possible D gene is TRBD1 (6 bases). Trimming shortened V by 3 bases and J by 1 base, and 14 bases separated the two germline ends. The CDR3 runs to 17 residues. The germline gives CDR1 SGHRS, CDR2 YFSETQ. This CDR3 is CASSWGQTGSGANVLTF. As DNA, the CDR3 is TGCGCCAGCAGCTGGGGCCAAACAGGGTCTGGGGCCAACGTCCTGACTTTC.

This sequence joins TRBV5-1 and TRBJ1-1; possible D gene TRBD1, 5 bases. Germline-derived CDR1 and CDR2 are SGHRS and YFSETQ. This CDR3 region has 16 residues. The V and J ends lost 0 bases and 2 bases respectively, with 14 bases between them. CDR3 DNA: TGCGCCAGCAGCTTGGAAGGACAATTGTTTAACACTGAAGCTTTCTTT. As protein: CASSLEGQLFNTEAFF.

The rearrangement links TRBV10-3 to TRBJ1-5; tentative D call: TRBD1 (5 bases). This CDR3 is 14 amino acids long. CDR1 is ENHRY, CDR2 SYGVKD, per germline. V lost 3 bases and J 6 bases, leaving 12 bases between the germline ends. The CDR3 nucleotides read TGTGCCATCAGTGAAGGGGTAGTCGGTCAGCCCCAGCATTTT. It translates to CAISEGVVGQPQHF.

The rearrangement joins TRBV5-8 to TRBJ2-3; D call uncertain. The CDR3 contains 11 residues. V was pared by 4 bases and J by 5 bases, with 5 bases between. Germline V gives CDR1 SGHTS, CDR2 YDEGEE. The CDR3 coding sequence is TGTGCCAGCAGCCAAATAGATACGCAGTATTTT. Residues: CASSQIDTQYF.

The chain recombines TRBV7-9 with TRBJ1-1; D call uncertain. The CDR3 loop spans 16 amino acids. With 5 bases removed from V and 1 base from J, the gap between germline ends came to 17 bases. Germline values: CDR1 SEHNR, CDR2 FQNEAQ (reference sequence). This CDR3 reads CASSPSTPTGNTEAFF. The CDR3 DNA is TGTGCCAGCAGCCCTTCCACCCCGACTGGGAACACTGAAGCTTTCTTT. Together with reference TRBV7-9 and TRBJ1-1, the CDR3 gives the full variable domain: DTGVSQNPRHKITKRGQNVTFRCDPISEHNRLYWYRQTLGQGPEFLTYFQNEAQLEKSRLLSDRFSAERPKGSFSTLEIQRTEQGDSAMYLCASSPSTPTGNTEAFFGQGTRLTVV.

The chain joins TRBV7-2 to TRBJ2-7, with D perhaps matching TRBD1 (5 bases). The CDR3 runs to 12 residues. The V end lost 1 base, the J end lost 5 bases, and 6 bases lay between the germline ends. The germline V gene encodes CDR1 SGHTA and CDR2 FQGNSA. The CDR3 is CASSLVGDEQYF. CDR3 sequence (DNA): TGTGCCAGCAGCTTAGTAGGGGACGAGCAGTACTTC.

The chain couples TRBV6-5 to TRBJ1-5; a weak D match, TRBD1 (5 bases). Germline V gives CDR1 MNHEY, CDR2 SVGAGI. CDR3 size: 14 residues. V was clipped by 6 bases and J by 7 bases, with 16 bases between them. The CDR3 spells CASRETDRGQPQHF. In DNA, the CDR3 is TGTGCCAGCAGGGAGACAGATCGGGGGCAGCCCCAGCATTTT.

This clone was detected a few times. The V call is TRBV5-1, the J call TRBJ1-2; TRBD1 might be the D (5 bases). V was trimmed by 5 bases and J by 2 bases, leaving 10 bases between them. Per the germline V gene, CDR1 is SGHRS and CDR2 is YFSETQ. The length of the CDR3 is 13 residues. As DNA, the CDR3 is TGCGCCAGCAGGCCTACAGGAAACTATGGCTACACCTTC. Translating gives CASRPTGNYGYTF.